A selection of T cell receptor beta chains follows, all from one sample in a study of blood T cell repertoires in COVID-19. Profiling relied on immunoSEQ multiplex PCR, and the TCRdb table lists in-frame clones only, not all of them. The sample includes approximately 62,000 clones, 76% of them seen just once. The sequenced material came from peripheral blood. These receptors came from a woman aged 45-59 years with active or convalescent COVID-19. The CDR3 runs from the conserved cysteine through the conserved F or W. Each record gives: J gene, V gene, clone size, D gene, CDR3 protein, CDR3 DNA. A D gene is named only where the DNA matches it firmly. A clone size is listed for some rows: how often the clone was seen (once, few, many), or a class if it is expanded.

j_gene: TRBJ1-2; v_gene: TRBV29-1; abundance: few; d_gene: TRBD1; CDR3aa: CSVVDRGAANYGYTF; CDR3nt: TGCAGCGTGGTGGACAGGGGAGCAGCTAACTATGGCTACACCTTC
j_gene: TRBJ2-1; v_gene: TRBV24-1; abundance: -; d_gene: TRBD1; CDR3aa: CATSVGTGGIHNEQFF; CDR3nt: TGTGCCACCAGTGTTGGGACAGGGGGCATCCACAATGAGCAGTTCTTC
j_gene: TRBJ2-7; v_gene: TRBV28; abundance: -; d_gene: TRBD1; CDR3aa: CASSLEGQSHSYEQYF; CDR3nt: TGTGCCAGCAGTTTAGAGGGACAGAGCCACTCCTACGAGCAGTACTTC
j_gene: TRBJ2-7; v_gene: TRBV6-2/TRBV6-3; abundance: -; d_gene: TRBD2; CDR3aa: CASSYQLAGGYEQYF; CDR3nt: TGTGCCAGCAGTTACCAACTAGCGGGGGGCTACGAGCAGTACTTC
j_gene: TRBJ1-1; v_gene: TRBV12-5; abundance: -; d_gene: TRBD1; CDR3aa: CASGLEQGTEAFF; CDR3nt: TGTGCTAGTGGTTTGGAACAGGGGACTGAAGCTTTCTTT
j_gene: TRBJ2-7; v_gene: TRBV18; abundance: -; d_gene: -; CDR3aa: CASSPGASNEQYF; CDR3nt: TGTGCCAGCTCACCTGGGGCCTCGAACGAGCAGTACTTC
j_gene: TRBJ1-1; v_gene: TRBV6-2/TRBV6-3; abundance: once; d_gene: -; CDR3aa: CASSDATVSEAFF; CDR3nt: TGTGCCAGCAGTGATGCGACAGTTTCTGAAGCTTTCTTT
j_gene: TRBJ2-3; v_gene: TRBV29-1; abundance: -; d_gene: -; CDR3aa: CSVEPTGLVGGDTQYF; CDR3nt: TGCAGCGTTGAACCGACAGGACTAGTTGGAGGGGATACGCAGTATTTT
j_gene: TRBJ2-7; v_gene: TRBV20-1; abundance: -; d_gene: -; CDR3aa: CSASLWGGASYEQYF; CDR3nt: TGCAGTGCTAGTCTATGGGGCGGGGCGAGTTACGAGCAGTACTTC
j_gene: TRBJ1-1; v_gene: TRBV12-3/TRBV12-4; abundance: -; d_gene: TRBD1; CDR3aa: CASSLRQGEAFF; CDR3nt: TGTGCCAGCAGTTTACGACAGGGTGAAGCTTTCTTT
j_gene: TRBJ2-7; v_gene: TRBV6-2/TRBV6-3; abundance: -; d_gene: -; CDR3aa: CASSYSPQSPPYEQYF; CDR3nt: TGTGCCAGCAGTTACTCCCCACAGTCTCCTCCCTACGAGCAGTACTTC
j_gene: TRBJ1-4; v_gene: TRBV15; abundance: few; d_gene: -; CDR3aa: CATSSQTGNEKLFF; CDR3nt: TGTGCCACCAGCAGCCAGACAGGAAATGAAAAACTGTTTTTT
j_gene: TRBJ2-7; v_gene: TRBV24-1; abundance: -; d_gene: TRBD2; CDR3aa: CATSDSNSGRAGYEQYF; CDR3nt: TGTGCCACCAGTGATTCGAATAGCGGGAGGGCCGGTTACGAGCAGTACTTC
j_gene: TRBJ2-2; v_gene: TRBV6-6; abundance: -; d_gene: -; CDR3aa: CASSHGSGGTGELFF; CDR3nt: TGTGCCAGCAGTCACGGGAGCGGTGGCACCGGGGAGCTGTTTTTT
j_gene: TRBJ1-6; v_gene: TRBV19; abundance: -; d_gene: -; CDR3aa: CASSVRGGVSPLHF; CDR3nt: TGTGCCAGTAGTGTCCGGGGGGGGGTTTCACCCCTCCACTTT
j_gene: TRBJ2-5; v_gene: TRBV7-2; abundance: -; d_gene: -; CDR3aa: CASSLVAGEETQYF; CDR3nt: TGTGCCAGCAGCTTAGTGGCAGGGGAAGAGACCCAGTACTTC
j_gene: TRBJ2-7; v_gene: TRBV4-3; abundance: -; d_gene: TRBD1; CDR3aa: CASSQQRTGGYEQYF; CDR3nt: TGCGCCAGCAGCCAACAACGGACAGGGGGCTACGAGCAGTACTTC
j_gene: TRBJ1-2; v_gene: TRBV13; abundance: -; d_gene: TRBD1; CDR3aa: CASSQDRGNYGYTF; CDR3nt: TGTGCCAGCAGCCAAGACAGGGGAAACTATGGCTACACCTTC
j_gene: TRBJ1-2; v_gene: TRBV19; abundance: few; d_gene: TRBD1; CDR3aa: CASTRDRLYGYTF; CDR3nt: TGTGCCAGTACCCGGGACAGACTGTATGGCTACACCTTC
j_gene: TRBJ1-2; v_gene: TRBV6-2/TRBV6-3; abundance: -; d_gene: TRBD1; CDR3aa: CASSRTGDYGYTF; CDR3nt: TGTGCCAGCAGCCGGACAGGGGATTATGGCTACACCTTC
j_gene: TRBJ1-6; v_gene: TRBV7-2; abundance: -; d_gene: -; CDR3aa: CASSLAIYRALHF; CDR3nt: TGTGCCAGCAGCTTAGCGATCTATCGGGCCCTCCACTTT
j_gene: TRBJ1-2; v_gene: TRBV5-1; abundance: -; d_gene: -; CDR3aa: CASSLATGGGYGYTF; CDR3nt: TGCGCCAGCAGCTTGGCAACGGGGGGAGGCTATGGCTACACCTTC
j_gene: TRBJ2-7; v_gene: TRBV6-5; abundance: -; d_gene: TRBD2; CDR3aa: CASKKSGTPYEQYF; CDR3nt: TGTGCCAGCAAGAAAAGCGGGACCCCCTACGAGCAGTACTTC
j_gene: TRBJ2-6; v_gene: TRBV18; abundance: -; d_gene: TRBD1; CDR3aa: CASSPGTGPSGANVLTF; CDR3nt: TGTGCCAGCTCACCGGGGACAGGGCCCTCTGGGGCCAACGTCCTGACTTTC
j_gene: TRBJ2-1; v_gene: TRBV2; abundance: few; d_gene: TRBD2; CDR3aa: CASTREAYNEQFF; CDR3nt: TGTGCCAGCACGCGGGAGGCCTACAATGAGCAGTTCTTC
j_gene: TRBJ1-1; v_gene: TRBV30; abundance: once; d_gene: -; CDR3aa: CAWRRFAGTTRSEAFF; CDR3nt: TGTGCCTGGAGGAGGTTTGCCGGGACAACTCGCTCTGAAGCTTTCTTT
j_gene: TRBJ1-6; v_gene: TRBV5-1; abundance: -; d_gene: TRBD1; CDR3aa: CASSRGQGNSPLHF; CDR3nt: TGCGCCAGCAGCCGCGGACAGGGGAATTCACCCCTCCACTTT
j_gene: TRBJ2-3; v_gene: TRBV2; abundance: -; d_gene: TRBD1; CDR3aa: CASDSRGHRTDTQYF; CDR3nt: TGTGCCAGCGACTCGAGGGGGCATCGGACAGATACGCAGTATTTT
j_gene: TRBJ1-1; v_gene: TRBV4-2; abundance: -; d_gene: -; CDR3aa: CASSQGRDWNTEAFF; CDR3nt: TGTGCCAGCAGCCAAGGCAGGGATTGGAACACTGAAGCTTTCTTT
j_gene: TRBJ1-6; v_gene: TRBV7-9; abundance: -; d_gene: -; CDR3aa: CASSFGSGVGSPLHF; CDR3nt: TGTGCCAGCAGCTTCGGGTCCGGGGTCGGTTCACCCCTCCACTTT
j_gene: TRBJ2-1; v_gene: TRBV30; abundance: -; d_gene: -; CDR3aa: CAWSPGAYNEQFF; CDR3nt: TGTGCCTGGTCCCCAGGGGCCTACAATGAGCAGTTCTTC
j_gene: TRBJ2-1; v_gene: TRBV27; abundance: -; d_gene: TRBD2; CDR3aa: CASSPLGLASREQFF; CDR3nt: TGTGCCAGCAGTCCCCTTGGACTAGCGTCTAGGGAGCAGTTCTTC
j_gene: TRBJ1-1; v_gene: TRBV10-3; abundance: once; d_gene: -; CDR3aa: CAISESLGRGARLTEAFF; CDR3nt: TGTGCCATCAGTGAGTCTCTTGGTCGGGGGGCGAGACTCACTGAAGCTTTCTTT
j_gene: TRBJ2-5; v_gene: TRBV6-2/TRBV6-3; abundance: -; d_gene: -; CDR3aa: CASSYSGLEPRETQYF; CDR3nt: TGTGCCAGCAGTTACTCTGGCCTCGAGCCGAGGGAGACCCAGTACTTC
j_gene: TRBJ2-1; v_gene: TRBV2; abundance: -; d_gene: TRBD2; CDR3aa: CASSPGLAGNNEQFF; CDR3nt: TGTGCCAGCAGTCCGGGGCTAGCGGGAAACAATGAGCAGTTCTTC
j_gene: TRBJ2-1; v_gene: TRBV7-9; abundance: -; d_gene: -; CDR3aa: CSWIEGPNEQFF; CDR3nt: TGTAGTTGGATCGAGGGCCCAAATGAGCAGTTCTTC
j_gene: TRBJ1-1; v_gene: TRBV5-1; abundance: -; d_gene: -; CDR3aa: CASSVGRGTEAFF; CDR3nt: TGCGCCAGCAGCGTTGGGAGGGGCACTGAAGCTTTCTTT
j_gene: TRBJ1-4; v_gene: TRBV6-5; abundance: -; d_gene: TRBD1; CDR3aa: CASSFRQGEKLFF; CDR3nt: TGTGCCAGCAGTTTTAGACAGGGCGAAAAACTGTTTTTT
j_gene: TRBJ2-7; v_gene: TRBV5-1; abundance: -; d_gene: -; CDR3aa: CASSLGLSDEQYF; CDR3nt: TGCGCCAGCAGCTTGGGACTTAGCGACGAGCAGTACTTC
j_gene: TRBJ2-7; v_gene: TRBV14; abundance: -; d_gene: TRBD1; CDR3aa: CASSQTRQGFVGHEQYF; CDR3nt: TGTGCCAGCAGCCAAACCCGACAGGGATTCGTAGGACACGAGCAGTACTTC
j_gene: TRBJ2-7; v_gene: TRBV27; abundance: -; d_gene: TRBD1; CDR3aa: CASTTGGEQYF; CDR3nt: TGTGCCAGCACTACAGGGGGCGAGCAGTACTTC
j_gene: TRBJ1-1; v_gene: TRBV6-2/TRBV6-3; abundance: -; d_gene: -; CDR3aa: CASSYVGPHEAFF; CDR3nt: TGTGCCAGCAGTTACGTGGGGCCGCATGAAGCTTTCTTT
j_gene: TRBJ1-1; v_gene: TRBV29-1; abundance: few; d_gene: TRBD1; CDR3aa: CSSKTGRTEAFF; CDR3nt: TGCAGCTCAAAGACAGGGCGCACTGAAGCTTTCTTT
j_gene: TRBJ2-7; v_gene: TRBV7-2; abundance: -; d_gene: -; CDR3aa: CASSLAAGIGVPLPTYEQYF; CDR3nt: TGTGCCAGCAGCTTAGCGGCGGGGATAGGGGTCCCACTGCCCACCTACGAGCAGTACTTC
j_gene: TRBJ1-6; v_gene: TRBV12-5; abundance: -; d_gene: TRBD1; CDR3aa: CASGLSGQGWANSPLHF; CDR3nt: TGTGCTAGTGGTTTGTCCGGACAGGGTTGGGCTAATTCACCCCTCCACTTT
j_gene: TRBJ2-5; v_gene: TRBV18; abundance: -; d_gene: TRBD1; CDR3aa: CASSPGTGRQTQYF; CDR3nt: TGTGCCAGCTCTCCCGGGACAGGACGCCAGACCCAGTACTTC
j_gene: TRBJ1-4; v_gene: TRBV6-4; abundance: -; d_gene: -; CDR3aa: CASSDGLESGWTRPRDEKLFF; CDR3nt: TGTGCCAGCAGTGACGGCCTAGAGAGCGGGTGGACGCGGCCAAGGGATGAAAAACTGTTTTTT
j_gene: TRBJ1-1; v_gene: TRBV7-3; abundance: -; d_gene: TRBD1; CDR3aa: CASSLTNQGAEAFF; CDR3nt: TGTGCCAGCAGCTTAACAAATCAGGGGGCTGAAGCTTTCTTT
j_gene: TRBJ2-3; v_gene: TRBV12-3/TRBV12-4; abundance: once; d_gene: -; CDR3aa: CASSFGGTDTQYF; CDR3nt: TGTGCCAGCAGTTTCGGCGGGACAGATACGCAGTATTTT
j_gene: TRBJ2-5; v_gene: TRBV6-2/TRBV6-3; abundance: -; d_gene: -; CDR3aa: CASSYSQLAETQYF; CDR3nt: TGTGCCAGCAGTTACTCTCAGCTAGCGGAGACCCAGTACTTC
j_gene: TRBJ2-3; v_gene: TRBV24-1; abundance: -; d_gene: TRBD2; CDR3aa: CATSDPIRLAGDTDTQYF; CDR3nt: TGTGCCACCAGTGACCCTATTCGACTAGCGGGAGATACAGATACGCAGTATTTT
j_gene: TRBJ1-6; v_gene: TRBV10-3; abundance: few; d_gene: TRBD1; CDR3aa: CAISDGQGGNSPLHF; CDR3nt: TGTGCCATCAGTGATGGACAGGGAGGGAATTCACCCCTCCACTTT
j_gene: TRBJ2-5; v_gene: TRBV4-2; abundance: -; d_gene: -; CDR3aa: CASSPGGLLKETQYF; CDR3nt: TGTGCCAGCAGCCCCGGAGGGCTTCTAAAAGAGACCCAGTACTTC
j_gene: TRBJ1-5; v_gene: TRBV6-2/TRBV6-3; abundance: -; d_gene: -; CDR3aa: CASSSQGTNQPQHF; CDR3nt: TGTGCCAGCAGCTCACAGGGAACCAATCAGCCCCAGCATTTT
j_gene: TRBJ2-7; v_gene: TRBV7-9; abundance: -; d_gene: TRBD2; CDR3aa: CASSSISGTPHEQYF; CDR3nt: TGTGCCAGCAGCTCCATTAGCGGGACCCCCCACGAGCAGTACTTC
j_gene: TRBJ2-3; v_gene: TRBV4-1; abundance: -; d_gene: -; CDR3aa: CASSQGGTSTDTQYF; CDR3nt: TGCGCCAGCAGCCAAGGCGGAACTAGCACAGATACGCAGTATTTT
j_gene: TRBJ2-5; v_gene: TRBV27; abundance: -; d_gene: -; CDR3aa: CASRSRVQETQYF; CDR3nt: TGTGCCAGCAGAAGCAGGGTCCAAGAGACCCAGTACTTC